Shown below are 11 T cell receptor beta chains from a single sample sequenced in a study of blood T cell repertoires in COVID-19. Method: immunoSEQ multiplex PCR; TCRdb's copy keeps in-frame clones and lacks some. This table has around 220,000 clones, more than 80% appearing once. The sequenced material came from peripheral blood. The receptors were gathered from an elderly woman with acute or convalescent COVID-19.

V is TRBV11-3 and J is TRBJ2-3; 7 bases map to TRBD1. The trim removed 2 bases at V and 1 base at J, leaving 3 bases unmatched. This CDR3 is built from 15 residues. Germline CDR1 SGHNT, CDR2 YENEEA. The CDR3 DNA follows: TGTGCCAGCAGCTTAAACGGACAGGGCACAGATACGCAGTATTTT. As protein: CASSLNGQGTDTQYF.

This clone was found a few times. The chain couples TRBV29-1 to TRBJ1-1; possibly TRBD1 for D (6 bases). The CDR3 spans 14 residues. Germline CDR1 reads SQVTM; CDR2 reads ANQGSEA. Trimming removed 7 bases from V and 6 bases from J, with 21 bases in between. CDR3 sequence reads: CSDYHLGGVPEAFF. CDR3 sequence (DNA): TGCAGCGATTATCACCTAGGGGGTGTCCCTGAAGCTTTCTTT. The full variable domain, its missing parts supplied by reference TRBV29-1 and TRBJ1-1, is SAVISQKPSRDICQRGTSLTIQCQVDSQVTMMFWYRQQPGQSLTLIATANQGSEATYESGFVIDKFPISRPNLTFSTLTVSNMSPEDSSIYLCSDYHLGGVPEAFFGQGTRLTVV.

The chain couples TRBV19 to TRBJ2-5, with TRBD1 matching 10 bases. The CDR3 contains 14 residues. Germline trimming cut 4 bases from V and 5 bases from J; bases unmatched to any gene: 4. Germline V CDR1 and CDR2: LNHDA, SQIVND (reference sequence). For the CDR3, the DNA is TGTGCCAGTAGTACCCGGACAGGGGGGGAGACCCAGTACTTC. Residues: CASSTRTGGETQYF.

The chain employs TRBV3-1 (or the pseudogene TRBV3-2) and TRBJ2-7, with a tentative D call TRBD2 (5 bases). V was pared by 8 bases and J by 7 bases, with 15 bases between. In germline, CDR1 is LGHDT, CDR2 YNNKEL (reference sequence). The CDR3 contains 12 residues. The CDR3 sequence is CASGGDKKEQYF. Here the CDR3 DNA reads TGTGCCAGCGGAGGAGACAAGAAGGAGCAGTACTTC.

This clone appeared once. The genes are TRBV5-3 and TRBJ1-5, with 7 bases lining up with TRBD1. TRBV5-3 is labeled an ORF, and its function is uncertain. The length of the CDR3 is 19 residues. Trimming cost V 3 bases and J 1 base; bases outside gene matches: 16. CDR3 protein: CARSWDESTGWRSNQPQHF. The CDR3 DNA reads TGTGCCAGAAGCTGGGACGAGTCGACAGGGTGGAGAAGCAATCAGCCCCAGCATTTT.

This chain connects TRBV20-1 to TRBJ2-7; 7 bases are a match to TRBD1. Per germline, CDR1 DFQATT and CDR2 SNEGSKA (reference sequence). CDR3 length: 14 amino acids. Trimming at V came to 3 bases and at J to 7 bases, leaving 12 bases not matched to a gene. The CDR3 region has the DNA TGCAGTGCTAGTCCGGGGAGAGGGGGCCTGGAGCAGTACTTC. Amino acid sequence: CSASPGRGGLEQYF.

The chain uses TRBV14 and TRBJ2-3; unclear D gene. V was trimmed by 1 base and J by 2 bases, leaving 4 bases between them. CDR3 length: 13 residues. Germline V gene data show CDR1 as SGHDN and CDR2 as FVKESK. CDR3 residues: CASSQAITDTQYF. The CDR3 DNA follows: TGTGCCAGCAGCCAAGCAATCACAGATACGCAGTATTTT.

The count of this clone is one. The J gene is TRBJ1-5, the V gene TRBV19, with D possibly TRBD1 on 5 matching bases. Germline assignment: CDR1 LNHDA and CDR2 SQIVND (reference sequence). V gave up 3 bases and J gave up 7 bases, with 22 bases separating them. The CDR3 contains 17 residues. CDR3 coding DNA: TGTGCCAGTAGTATGAGTCGGGGGAAGCTAGAAGAACAGCCCCAGCATTTT. Its protein is CASSMSRGKLEEQPQHF.

The V call is TRBV24-1, the J call TRBJ2-3, with 7 bases fitting TRBD1. The CDR3 loop spans 15 amino acids. The V segment lost 1 base and the J segment 5 bases; nucleotides outside the gene matches: 5. Germline V CDR1 and CDR2: KGHDR, SFDVKD. In DNA, the CDR3 is TGTGCCACCAGTGATTTCCGCAGGGGGTTAGATACGCAGTATTTT. Amino acid sequence: CATSDFRRGLDTQYF.

This chain uses TRBV10-3 with TRBJ1-4; weak D call: TRBD1 (6 bases). The germline V gene has CDR1 ENHRY and CDR2 SYGVKD. V was shortened by 8 bases and J by 3 bases, with 13 bases between the two germline ends. The CDR3 is 14 residues long. CDR3 amino acids: CAIGEQGPNEKLFF. CDR3 nucleotides: TGTGCCATCGGGGAACAGGGACCTAATGAAAAACTGTTTTTT.

The rearrangement joins TRBV30 to TRBJ1-1, with 9 bases fitting TRBD1. CDR1 is GTSNPN and CDR2 is SVGIG in the germline V gene (reference sequence). This CDR3 contains 14 residues. V lost 3 bases to trimming and J lost 5 bases; unmatched junction nucleotides: 7. CDR3 bases: TGTGCCTGGAGCGTGGGACAGGGTACTACTGAAGCTTTCTTT. Protein product: CAWSVGQGTTEAFF. The entire variable domain, with the rest obtained from reference TRBV30 and TRBJ1-1, is as follows: SQTIHQWPATLVQPVGSPLSLECTVEGTSNPNLYWYRQAAGRGLQLLFYSVGIGQISSEVPQNLSASRPQDRQFILSSKKLLLSDSGFYLCAWSVGQGTTEAFFGQGTRLTVV.